This T cell receptor beta chain was recovered during a study of cytomegalovirus exposure and HLA in healthy donors. General study results and limits: Rarity characterized most TCR sequences, yet some public TCRs appeared in many donors. In vitro work confirmed that a few CMV-associated chains recognize CMV antigens. That first-cohort TCR clusters tended to co-occur in the 95 to 150 validation repertoires was found in a later analysis.

Produced via immunoSEQ multiplex PCR; TCRdb's table is partial and in-frame only. The sample has 130,000 or so clones, about 87% seen once; the top ten hold approximately 2.1%. Germline values: CDR1 MNHEY, CDR2 SVGAGI. The trim removed 5 bases at V and 4 bases at J, leaving 3 bases unmatched. This CDR3 has 14 amino acids. To note about this clone: What it binds is unknown.

The receptor's source is a woman under 30 in good health and CMV-seronegative. The gene calls are TRBV6-5 and TRBJ2-2, with 8 bases fitting TRBD1. Sequenced material: PBMCs. For the CDR3, the DNA is TGTGCCAGCAGTATAGACAGGGGCACCGGGGAGCTGTTTTTT. Translation gives CASSIDRGTGELFF.